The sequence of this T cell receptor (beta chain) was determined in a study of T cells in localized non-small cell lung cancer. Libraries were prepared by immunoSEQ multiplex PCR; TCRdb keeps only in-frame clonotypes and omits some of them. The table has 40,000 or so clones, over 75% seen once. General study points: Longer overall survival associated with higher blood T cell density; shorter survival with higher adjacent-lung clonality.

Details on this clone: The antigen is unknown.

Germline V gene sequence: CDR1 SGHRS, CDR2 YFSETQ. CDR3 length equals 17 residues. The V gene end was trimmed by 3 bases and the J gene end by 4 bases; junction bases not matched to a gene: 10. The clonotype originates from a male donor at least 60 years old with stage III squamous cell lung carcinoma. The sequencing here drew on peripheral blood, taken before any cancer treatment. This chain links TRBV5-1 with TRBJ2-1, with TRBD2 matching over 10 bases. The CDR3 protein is CASSWDLRTSGYNEQFF. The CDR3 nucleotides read TGCGCCAGCAGCTGGGACCTAAGGACTAGCGGATACAATGAGCAGTTCTTC.